This T cell receptor (beta chain) was observed in a study of response to subunit inactivated influenza vaccine listed by TCRdb under 2018. For the wider study: To follow how T cells responded to a trivalent subunit inactivated influenza vaccine, the researchers relied on deep quantitative profiling of the T cell receptor repertoire. What the work shows at the level of the full study, not this receptor alone: The authors suggested that each seasonal influenza vaccination may recruit only a limited number of new T cells.

In the germline V gene, CDR1 corresponds to SQVTM and CDR2 to ANQGSEA. Its CDR3 holds 13 amino acids, cysteine through phenylalanine. Only the CDR3 portion is preserved as DNA: 39 bases, with reading frame beginning at the first base. Trimming takes 5 bases off V and 0 bases off J; junction bases not matched to a gene: 3. The library was generated by RT-PCR. The sequencing machine was an Illumina HiSeq 2500. The raw public data were reprocessed by TCRdb itself: fastp quality trimming at Q25, MiXCR clonotype calling, in-frame beta chains only. Every distinct CDR3 protein forms one entry, paired with its most common genes and DNA. The sample table contains about 800,000 distinct CDR3 sequences; only one count was recorded for around 20% of them. The ten largest clones represent roughly a tenth of the sample. This clonotype was counted between two and nine times. Its antigen target is currently unknown. No much larger clonotype is one base removed from it; base qualities were not supplied.

Recombination joined TRBV29-1 with TRBJ1-1; 7 of the junction bases match TRBD1. The TCR comes from a middle-aged man who received an inactivated influenza vaccine. Donor details come from another sample of the same person, matched by shared clones. Sequenced here: PBMCs from blood, sampled more than 4 days after vaccination. The nucleotide sequence is TGCAGCGTTAGGACAGGCATGAACACTGAAGCTTTCTTT. It specifies CSVRTGMNTEAFF.